This T cell receptor beta chain was retrieved from a study of blood T cell repertoires in COVID-19. Looking at the study overall: The origin of the acute and convalescent COVID-19 samples was the United States, Italy and Spain. PBMCs, B-cell-depleted T cells, or T cells provided the cDNA or gDNA that made up the material.

Original analysis: Reference gene primer amplification gave estimated nucleated cell counts. Sequenced by immunoSEQ multiplex PCR; TCRdb stores in-frame clones only, minus some. For V, J and clone size, that table is used; D and trimming come from the DNA. The repertoire includes about 92,000 clones, around 81% of them detected once, and 8.7% sits in the top ten. This CDR3 has 14 amino acids. Germline-derived CDR1 and CDR2 are KGHSH and LQKENI. Trimming shortened V by 2 bases and J by 3 bases, and 10 bases separated the two germline ends. The sequenced sample consisted of peripheral blood. The clonotype was recovered from a man aged 45-65 years who had recovered from COVID-19. The J gene is TRBJ1-2, the V gene TRBV18; no clear D. CDR3 bases: TGTGCCAGCTCACCATCCGGGGAGTACTATGGCTACACCTTC. Protein: CASSPSGEYYGYTF.